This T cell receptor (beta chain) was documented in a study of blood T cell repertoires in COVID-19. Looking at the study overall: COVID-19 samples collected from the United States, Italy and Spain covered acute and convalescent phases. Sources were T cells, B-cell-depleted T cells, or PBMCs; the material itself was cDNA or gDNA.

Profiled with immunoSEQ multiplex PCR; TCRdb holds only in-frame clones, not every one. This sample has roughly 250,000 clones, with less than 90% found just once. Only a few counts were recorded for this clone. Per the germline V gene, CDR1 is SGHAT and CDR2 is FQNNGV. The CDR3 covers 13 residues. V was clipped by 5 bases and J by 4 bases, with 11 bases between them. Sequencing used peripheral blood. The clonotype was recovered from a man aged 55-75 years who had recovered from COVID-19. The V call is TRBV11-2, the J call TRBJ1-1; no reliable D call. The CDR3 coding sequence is TGTGCCAGCAGCGCCCGGAGAGGCACTGAAGCTTTCTTT. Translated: CASSARRGTEAFF. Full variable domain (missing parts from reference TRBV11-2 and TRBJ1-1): EAGVAQSPRYKIIEKRQSVAFWCNPISGHATLYWYQQILGQGPKLLIQFQNNGVVDDSQLPKDRFSAERLKGVDSTLKIQPAKLEDSAVYLCASSARRGTEAFFGQGTRLTVV.